The 3 T cell receptor beta chains given below trace back to one sample, sequenced in a study of control samples from healthy donors and cancer patients. Some clones are missing from TCRdb's copy, which holds only in-frame ones; the method was immunoSEQ multiplex PCR. The data show 98,000 or so clones, roughly 82% seen once. Material: blood. The origin of the receptors is a man aged 55 to 70 in good health.

V and J are TRBV3-1 (or the pseudogene TRBV3-2) and TRBJ2-7, with 7 bases lining up with TRBD2. Germline CDR1 and CDR2: LGHDT and YNNKEL (reference sequence). The CDR3 has 15 amino acids. The ends lost 7 bases at V and 2 bases at J; junction bases unmatched: 11. Here the CDR3 DNA reads TGTGCCAGCACCCGGGCTTCGCGGGGGACCTACGAGCAGTACTTC. Its translation: CASTRASRGTYEQYF.

V gene TRBV7-8 combines with J gene TRBJ2-5; 7 bases are a match to TRBD2. The CDR3 loop spans 14 amino acids. Germline V CDR1 and CDR2: SGHVS, FQNEAQ. Trimming at V came to 5 bases and at J to 4 bases, leaving 7 bases not matched to a gene. The CDR3 DNA is TGTGCCAGCAGCCGTGGGACTACCCTAGAGACCCAGTACTTC. Translated, it gives CASSRGTTLETQYF. The variable domain in full, with the rest retrieved from reference TRBV7-8 and TRBJ2-5, is GAGVSQSPRYKVAKRGQDVALRCDPISGHVSLFWYQQALGQGPEFLTYFQNEAQLDKSGLPSDRFFAERPEGSVSTLKIQRTQQEDSAVYLCASSRGTTLETQYFGPGTRLLVL.

This clone was recorded only once. The rearrangement uses TRBV2 and TRBJ1-5; no clear D. The CDR3 spans 14 residues. The V end was cut by 5 bases, the J end by 9 bases, with 17 bases between. Germline V gene data show CDR1 as SNHLY and CDR2 as FYNNEI. This CDR3 reads CASSLRWEWTPQHF. CDR3 DNA: TGTGCCAGCAGTCTCCGGTGGGAATGGACGCCCCAGCATTTT.